This T cell receptor (beta chain) was captured by sequencing in a study of OX40 agonist ivuxolimab in advanced cancers. Study background: Six ivuxolimab dose levels, 0.01 to 10 mg/kg, were given intravenously every 2 weeks.

V lost 5 bases to trimming and J lost 8 bases, with 13 bases between them. CDR3 length: 13 amino acids. Germline assignment: CDR1 SGHRS and CDR2 YFSETQ. Assay used: immunoSEQ multiplex PCR; TCRdb lists only in-frame clones, some missing. The table includes approximately 91,000 clones, 70% to 90% detected once. V and J are TRBV5-1 and TRBJ2-2; D gene unclear. The receptor's source is an adult with an advanced solid tumor such as melanoma, head and neck, liver or kidney cancer. Sequenced here: CD4+ or CD8+ T cells sorted from blood, sampled in a trial of the OX40 agonist ivuxolimab. Here the CDR3 reads CASRGTISGELFF. In DNA form, the CDR3 reads TGCGCCAGCAGGGGTACAATCTCTGGGGAGCTGTTTTTT.